These 21 T cell receptor beta chains were sequenced from one sample in a study of blood T cell repertoires in COVID-19. Sequencing used immunoSEQ multiplex PCR; TCRdb keeps in-frame clones, though not all of them. The table has roughly 180,000 clones, about four fifths seen once. Material: PBMCs or T cells enriched from blood (not recorded which). Source of these receptors: a middle-aged man who had recovered from COVID-19.

The CDR3, as DNA: TGTGCCAGTCGGCCACTTCCGGGACTCCGATCCGGCGACACCGGGGAGCTGTTTTTT. It specifies CASRPLPGLRSGDTGELFF. V and J are TRBV27 and TRBJ2-2; perhaps TRBD2 as D (6 bases). The CDR3 runs to 19 residues. Per the germline V gene, CDR1 is MNHEY and CDR2 is SMNVEV (reference sequence). V lost 9 bases and J 3 bases, leaving 29 bases between the germline ends.

CDR3 DNA: TGTGCCAGCAGACGGGACAGGGGCCCAGATACGCAGTATTTT. Translating it yields CASRRDRGPDTQYF. This chain uses TRBV2 with TRBJ2-3; 10 nucleotides match TRBD1. The CDR3 consists of 14 residues. Germline values: CDR1 SNHLY, CDR2 FYNNEI. Trimming at V came to 6 bases and at J to 4 bases, leaving 4 bases not matched to a gene.

The chain couples TRBV10-2 to TRBJ1-1, with D perhaps matching TRBD1 (6 bases). V lost 0 bases and J lost 4, with 6 bases in between. The CDR3 length is 13 residues. The germline V gene has CDR1 WSHSY and CDR2 SAAADI. The CDR3: CASSESRGTEAFF. The CDR3 DNA sequence: TGCGCCAGCAGTGAGTCCAGGGGCACTGAAGCTTTCTTT.

The chain links TRBV3-1 (or the pseudogene TRBV3-2) to TRBJ2-1; 10 positions agree with TRBD2. Germline CDR1 reads LGHDT; CDR2 reads YNNKEL (reference sequence). The CDR3 loop spans 18 amino acids. Unmatched junction bases numbered 13, after V lost 0 bases and J lost 8 bases. CDR3 DNA: TGTGCCAGCAGCCAAGATTTTGGGGCTAGCGGGAGATTCTATGAGCAGTTCTTC. This encodes CASSQDFGASGRFYEQFF.

This clone has a single count. This sequence joins TRBV6-2 or TRBV6-3 and TRBJ2-2, with 10 positions matching TRBD1. CDR3 size: 15 residues. Unmatched junction bases numbered 3, after V lost 4 bases and J lost 4 bases. In germline, CDR1 is MNHEY, CDR2 SVGEGT. The CDR3 DNA reads TGTGCCAGCAGTTTTGGGACAGGGGTCACCGGGGAGCTGTTTTTT. It is translated as CASSFGTGVTGELFF.

This chain links TRBV4-2 with TRBJ2-3; 7 bases align to TRBD1. Per the germline V gene, CDR1 is LGHNA and CDR2 is YNFKEQ. The CDR3 loop spans 16 amino acids. V shed 8 bases and J 1 base; nucleotides not matched to a gene: 12. The CDR3 region is CASVFGQGVGTDTQYF. As DNA, the CDR3 is TGTGCCAGCGTTTTCGGTCAGGGGGTCGGCACAGATACGCAGTATTTT.

The gene calls are TRBV12-3 or TRBV12-4 and TRBJ1-4, with D unclear. The CDR3 is 12 residues long. V was shortened by 4 bases and J by 7 bases, with 7 bases between the two germline ends. Written as DNA, the CDR3 is TGTGCCAGCAGTTCTCAGTTTGAAAAACTGTTTTTT. Residues: CASSSQFEKLFF.

Here the CDR3 reads CASSQRSGDEQYF. DNA of the CDR3: TGTGCCAGCAGCCAACGTTCCGGGGACGAGCAGTACTTC. This chain uses TRBV4-2 with TRBJ2-7; possible D gene TRBD2, 5 bases. The ends were cut back, 2 bases at V and 5 bases at J, with 10 bases in the middle. Per the germline V gene, CDR1 is LGHNA and CDR2 is YNFKEQ. The CDR3 contains 13 residues.

The chain employs TRBV19 and TRBJ2-4; 8 bases fit TRBD1. The V segment lost 5 bases and the J segment 6 bases; nucleotides outside the gene matches: 6. This CDR3 is 14 amino acids long. CDR1 is LNHDA and CDR2 is SQIVND in the germline V gene (reference sequence). CDR3 sequence reads: CASSPTGAANIQYF. The CDR3, as DNA: TGTGCCAGTAGTCCGACAGGGGCAGCAAACATTCAGTACTTC.

The chain couples TRBV6-5 to TRBJ1-6, with a weak D call TRBD1 (5 bases). The V end was cut by 9 bases, the J end by 7 bases, with 13 bases between. This CDR3 is 13 amino acids long. The germline gives CDR1 MNHEY, CDR2 SVGAGI. The CDR3: CARVSTVNSPLHF. As DNA, the CDR3 is TGTGCCAGGGTCTCGACAGTGAATTCACCCCTCCACTTT.

V gene TRBV5-6 combines with J gene TRBJ1-1; the match to TRBD1 covers 7 bases. The CDR3 extends over 13 amino acids. CDR1 and CDR2 (germline): SGHDT, YYEEEE. Trimming removed 7 bases from V and 8 bases from J; junction bases left unmatched: 11. The chain's CDR3 is CASGYRGGTEAFF. The CDR3 coding sequence is TGTGCCAGCGGTTACAGGGGAGGTACGGAAGCTTTCTTT. The variable domain in full, with the rest retrieved from reference TRBV5-6 and TRBJ1-1, is DAGVTQSPTHLIKTRGQQVTLRCSPKSGHDTVSWYQQALGQGPQFIFQYYEEEERQRGNFPDRFSGHQFPNYSSELNVNALLLGDSALYLCASGYRGGTEAFFGQGTRLTVV.

The gene calls are TRBV2 and TRBJ2-2; 8 bases line up with TRBD2. The CDR3 is 15 amino acids. The V gene end was trimmed by 4 bases and the J gene end by 3 bases; junction bases not matched to a gene: 4. Germline CDR1 and CDR2: SNHLY and FYNNEI. The CDR3 loop is CASSGTSGYTGELFF. CDR3 bases: TGTGCCAGCAGTGGTACTAGCGGATACACCGGGGAGCTGTTTTTT.

This chain uses TRBV28 with TRBJ1-1, with unresolved D. Trimming took 4 bases from V and 0 from J, leaving 9 bases between them. The germline gives CDR1 MDHEN, CDR2 SYDVKM. The CDR3 covers 14 residues. CDR3 loop: CASSSSTVNTEAFF. The CDR3 region has the DNA TGTGCCAGCAGTTCATCAACGGTGAACACTGAAGCTTTCTTT.

V gene TRBV7-8 combines with J gene TRBJ2-4; D is uncertain. Germline values: CDR1 SGHVS, CDR2 FQNEAQ. With 5 bases removed from V and 0 bases from J, the gap between germline ends came to 14 bases. The CDR3 length is 16 residues. The DNA of the CDR3 is TGTGCCAGCAGCCCTCAGTGGAGTCTAGCCAAAAACATTCAGTACTTC. This encodes CASSPQWSLAKNIQYF.

This clone was seen a handful of times. V usage is TRBV19 and J usage is TRBJ1-5; the match to TRBD1 covers 8 bases. V shed 10 bases, J shed 1 base, and the junction held 9 bases outside the gene matches. CDR1 is LNHDA, CDR2 SQIVND, per germline (reference sequence). This CDR3 has 15 amino acids. CDR3 residues: CATSTGAVSNQPQHF. The CDR3 bases are TGTGCCACTTCGACAGGGGCGGTAAGCAATCAGCCCCAGCATTTT.

The chain couples TRBV24-1 to TRBJ2-7; 8 bases agree with TRBD2. The V and J ends lost 0 bases and 4 bases, in that order; junction bases with no gene match: 7. The CDR3 covers 16 residues. Germline V gives CDR1 KGHDR, CDR2 SFDVKD. CDR3 sequence reads: CATSDLLLAVDYEQYF. CDR3 nucleotide sequence: TGTGCCACCAGTGATTTGCTACTAGCGGTAGATTACGAGCAGTACTTC.

This clone was observed a handful of times. This chain's CDR3 is CASSGTQIQETQYF. CDR3 DNA: TGTGCCAGCAGCGGGACACAGATCCAAGAGACCCAGTACTTC. The rearrangement links TRBV7-2 to TRBJ2-5, with a possible D match to TRBD1 (6 bases). CDR3 size: 14 residues. V lost 5 bases to trimming and J lost 1 base, with 11 bases between them. In germline, CDR1 is SGHTA, CDR2 FQGNSA.

The rearrangement uses TRBV19 and TRBJ2-5; D is unclear. V was trimmed by 8 bases and J by 4 bases, leaving 17 bases between them. The CDR3 length is 14 residues. Germline V CDR1 and CDR2: LNHDA, SQIVND (reference sequence). In nucleotides, the CDR3 is TGTGCCAGTTCCGCGATTTTGAGAGTAGAGACCCAGTACTTC. It encodes CASSAILRVETQYF.

This clone has a single count. The chain recombines TRBV5-1 with TRBJ2-7; D may be TRBD2 (6 bases). The CDR3 length is 16 residues. V was trimmed by 0 bases and J by 6 bases, leaving 19 bases between them. The germline CDR1 and CDR2 sequences are SGHRS and YFSETQ. The CDR3: CASSLAAEGRPSEQYF. In DNA, the CDR3 is TGCGCCAGCAGCTTGGCCGCGGAGGGCCGCCCCTCCGAGCAGTACTTC.

J is TRBJ2-7 and V is TRBV19, with D unresolved. CDR3 length: 12 amino acids. Germline lookup yields CDR1 LNHDA and CDR2 SQIVND (reference sequence). V lost 10 bases, J lost 4 bases, and 14 bases lay in between. The CDR3 DNA reads TGTGCCACATCTAGGAGCAATTACGAGCAGTACTTC. It is translated as CATSRSNYEQYF.

As DNA, the CDR3 is TGTGCCAGCAGGCCACAGACCGGGGGACTCAATCAGCCCCAGCATTTT. Translating gives CASRPQTGGLNQPQHF. V usage is TRBV28 and J usage is TRBJ1-5; D might be TRBD1 (5 bases). Trimming removed 6 bases from V and 3 bases from J, with 18 bases in between. Looked up from germline, CDR1 is MDHEN and CDR2 is SYDVKM. The CDR3 is 16 residues long.